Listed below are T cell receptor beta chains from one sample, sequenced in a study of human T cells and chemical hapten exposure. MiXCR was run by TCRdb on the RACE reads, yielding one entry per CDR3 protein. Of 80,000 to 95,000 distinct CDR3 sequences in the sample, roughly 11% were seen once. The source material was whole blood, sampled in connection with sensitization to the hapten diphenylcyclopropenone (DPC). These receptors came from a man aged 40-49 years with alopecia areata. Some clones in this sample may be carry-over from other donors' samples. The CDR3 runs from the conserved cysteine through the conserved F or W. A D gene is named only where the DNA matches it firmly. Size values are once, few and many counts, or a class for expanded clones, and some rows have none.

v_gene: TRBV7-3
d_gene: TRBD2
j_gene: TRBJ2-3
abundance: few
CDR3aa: CASSSRSSGPRTDTQYF
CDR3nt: TGTGCCAGCAGCTCACGTTCTAGCGGCCCCCGCACAGATACGCAGTATTTT

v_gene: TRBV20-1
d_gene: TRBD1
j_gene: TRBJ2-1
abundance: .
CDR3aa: CSARDSDRTYF
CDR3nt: TGCAGTGCTAGAGATTCGGACAGGACTTACTTC

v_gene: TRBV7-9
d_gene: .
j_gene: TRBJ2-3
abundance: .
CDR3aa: CAHDVGAGTDTQYF
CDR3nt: TGTGCCCACGACGTCGGGGCCGGCACAGATACGCAGTATTTT

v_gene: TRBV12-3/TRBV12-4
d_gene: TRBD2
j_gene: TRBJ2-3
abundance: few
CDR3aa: CASSWGGAGEDTQYF
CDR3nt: TGTGCCAGCAGTTGGGGGGGAGCGGGAGAAGATACGCAGTATTTT

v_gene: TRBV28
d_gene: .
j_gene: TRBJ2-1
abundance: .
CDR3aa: CASSRIPGLHPRVGEQFF
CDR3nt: TGTGCCAGCAGTCGGATTCCGGGACTTCATCCTCGAGTCGGTGAGCAGTTCTTC

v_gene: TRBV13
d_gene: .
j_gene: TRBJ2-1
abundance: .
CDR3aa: CASSGEQGGDYNEQFF
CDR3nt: TGTGCCAGCAGCGGGGAGCAGGGTGGGGACTACAATGAGCAGTTCTTC

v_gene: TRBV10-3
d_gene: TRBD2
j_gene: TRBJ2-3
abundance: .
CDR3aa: CAISELLAGSTDTQYF
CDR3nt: TGTGCCATCAGTGAGTTGCTAGCGGGTAGCACAGATACGCAGTATTTT

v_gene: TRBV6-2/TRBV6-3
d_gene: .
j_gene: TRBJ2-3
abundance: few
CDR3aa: CASSPTEDTQYF
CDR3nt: TGTGCCAGCAGCCCCACCGAAGATACGCAGTATTTT

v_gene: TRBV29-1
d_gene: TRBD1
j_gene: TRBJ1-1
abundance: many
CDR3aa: CSVWTGGGGTEAFF
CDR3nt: TGCAGCGTATGGACAGGGGGCGGTGGCACTGAAGCTTTCTTT

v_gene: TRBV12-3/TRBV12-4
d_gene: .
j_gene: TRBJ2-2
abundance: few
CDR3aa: CASSPSNSAGELFF
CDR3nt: TGTGCCAGCAGCCCTTCTAATAGTGCCGGGGAGCTGTTTTTT

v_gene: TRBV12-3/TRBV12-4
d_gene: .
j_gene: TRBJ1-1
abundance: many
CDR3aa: CASSSDSLKAFF
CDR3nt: TGTGCCAGCAGTTCCGACAGCCTAAAAGCTTTCTTT

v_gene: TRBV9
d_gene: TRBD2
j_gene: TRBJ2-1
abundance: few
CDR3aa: CASSVGSSGTREQFF
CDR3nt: TGTGCCAGCAGCGTAGGCTCTAGCGGGACTAGAGAGCAGTTCTTC

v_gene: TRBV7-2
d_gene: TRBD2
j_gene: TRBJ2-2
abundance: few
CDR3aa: CASSYNAGATGELFF
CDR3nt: TGTGCCAGCAGCTACAATGCGGGAGCCACCGGGGAGCTGTTTTTT

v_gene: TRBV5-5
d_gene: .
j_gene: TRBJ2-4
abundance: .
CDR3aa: CASSLVLSRSPFLSLAKNIQYF
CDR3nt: TGTGCCAGCAGCTTGGTTCTCTCACGGTCACCGTTTTTATCGTTAGCCAAAAACATTCAGTACTTC

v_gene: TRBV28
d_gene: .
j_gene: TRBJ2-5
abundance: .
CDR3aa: CASRRQYQETQYF
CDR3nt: TGTGCCAGCAGGCGACAATACCAAGAGACCCAGTACTTC

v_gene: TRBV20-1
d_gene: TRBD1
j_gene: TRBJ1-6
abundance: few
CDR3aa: CSARSGGGSYNSPLHF
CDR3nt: TGCAGTGCTAGGTCAGGGGGCGGGTCCTATAATTCACCCCTCCACTTT

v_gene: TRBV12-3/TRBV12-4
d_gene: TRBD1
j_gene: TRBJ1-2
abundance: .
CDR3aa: CASVAGQGGYGYTF
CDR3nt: TGTGCCAGCGTCGCGGGACAGGGCGGGTATGGCTACACCTTC

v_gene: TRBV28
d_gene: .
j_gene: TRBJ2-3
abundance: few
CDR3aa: CASSLLGARVTDTQYF
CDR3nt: TGTGCCAGCAGTTTATTGGGGGCGCGAGTCACAGATACGCAGTATTTT

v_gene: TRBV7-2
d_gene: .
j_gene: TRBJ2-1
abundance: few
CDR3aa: CASSLGRVEQFF
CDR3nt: TGTGCCAGCAGCTTGGGACGGGTTGAGCAGTTCTTC

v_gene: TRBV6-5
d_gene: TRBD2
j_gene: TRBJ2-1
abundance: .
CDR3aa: CASSKRTSGAYNEQFF
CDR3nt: TGTGCCAGCAGTAAACGGACTAGCGGGGCCTACAATGAGCAGTTCTTC

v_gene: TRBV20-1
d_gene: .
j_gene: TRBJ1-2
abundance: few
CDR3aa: CSGPFNGANGYTF
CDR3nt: TGCAGTGGACCTTTCAACGGGGCCAATGGCTACACCTTC

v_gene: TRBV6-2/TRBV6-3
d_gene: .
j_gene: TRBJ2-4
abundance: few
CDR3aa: CASSYSRGTGGAKNIQYF
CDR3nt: TGTGCCAGCAGTTACTCGAGGGGTACAGGAGGAGCCAAAAACATTCAGTACTTC

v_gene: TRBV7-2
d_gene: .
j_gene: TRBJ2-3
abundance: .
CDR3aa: CASSLDAGPDTQYF
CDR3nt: TGTGCCAGCAGCTTAGATGCGGGACCAGATACGCAGTATTTT

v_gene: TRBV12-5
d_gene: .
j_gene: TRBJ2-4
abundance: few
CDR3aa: CASGSRGTSGIQYF
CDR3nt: TGTGCTAGTGGTTCGAGGGGGACTTCGGGCATTCAGTACTTC

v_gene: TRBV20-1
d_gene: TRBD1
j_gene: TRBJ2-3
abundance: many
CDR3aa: CSAAQGAGADTQYF
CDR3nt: TGCAGTGCTGCACAGGGGGCTGGGGCAGATACGCAGTATTTT

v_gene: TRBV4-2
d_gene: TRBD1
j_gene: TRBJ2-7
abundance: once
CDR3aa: CASSQTGPGQGAPYEQYF
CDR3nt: TGTGCCAGCAGCCAGACTGGGCCGGGACAGGGGGCCCCCTACGAGCAGTACTTC

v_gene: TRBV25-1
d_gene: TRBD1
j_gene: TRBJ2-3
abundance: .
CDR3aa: CASTRDRADTQYF
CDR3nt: TGTGCCAGCACCCGGGACAGGGCAGATACGCAGTATTTT

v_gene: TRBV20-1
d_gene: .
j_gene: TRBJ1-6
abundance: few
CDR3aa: CSARVEGTNSPLHF
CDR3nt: TGCAGTGCTAGAGTTGAAGGGACTAATTCACCCCTCCACTTT

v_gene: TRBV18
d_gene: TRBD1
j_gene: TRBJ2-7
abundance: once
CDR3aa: CASSPSRTGYEQYF
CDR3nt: TGTGCCAGCTCACCATCCCGGACAGGATACGAGCAGTACTTC

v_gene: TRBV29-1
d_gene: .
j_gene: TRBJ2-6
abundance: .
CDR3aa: CSAKTGANVLTF
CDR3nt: TGCAGCGCCAAAACTGGGGCCAACGTCCTGACTTTC

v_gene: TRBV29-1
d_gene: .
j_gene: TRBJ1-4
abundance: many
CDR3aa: CSVVGSGQGSEKLFF
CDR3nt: TGCAGCGTTGTTGGGTCTGGGCAGGGGAGTGAAAAACTGTTTTTT

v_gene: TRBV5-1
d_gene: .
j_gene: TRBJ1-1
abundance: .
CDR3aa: CASSPLGTNTEAFF
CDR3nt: TGCGCCAGCAGCCCACTTGGAACCAACACTGAAGCTTTCTTT

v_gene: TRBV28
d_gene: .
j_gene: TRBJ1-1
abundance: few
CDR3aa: CASSLPQGVVAFF
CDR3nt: TGTGCCAGCAGTTTGCCCCAGGGCGTAGTCGCTTTCTTT

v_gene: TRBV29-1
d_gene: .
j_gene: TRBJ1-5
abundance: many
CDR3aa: CSVGLPNQPQHF
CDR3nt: TGCAGCGTTGGGTTGCCCAATCAGCCCCAGCATTTT

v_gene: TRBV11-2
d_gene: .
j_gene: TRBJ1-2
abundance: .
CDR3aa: CASSLAGPYDGYTF
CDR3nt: TGTGCCAGCAGCTTAGCGGGCCCATATGATGGCTACACCTTC

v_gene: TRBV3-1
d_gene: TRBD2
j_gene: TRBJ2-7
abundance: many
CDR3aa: CASSQEGAAGAEQYF
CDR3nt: TGTGCCAGCAGCCAAGAGGGGGCAGCGGGAGCCGAGCAGTACTTC

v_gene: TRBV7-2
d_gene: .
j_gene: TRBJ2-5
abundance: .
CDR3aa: CASSLASETQYF
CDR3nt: TGTGCCAGCAGCTTAGCATCCGAGACCCAGTACTTC

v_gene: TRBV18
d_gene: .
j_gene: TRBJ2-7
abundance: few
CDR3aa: CASQKPGPGQQYF
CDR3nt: TGTGCCAGCCAAAAACCGGGCCCCGGCCAGCAGTACTTC

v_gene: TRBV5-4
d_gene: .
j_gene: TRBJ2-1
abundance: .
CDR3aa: CASQAPQLMNEQFF
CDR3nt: TGTGCCAGCCAAGCCCCACAACTTATGAATGAGCAGTTCTTC

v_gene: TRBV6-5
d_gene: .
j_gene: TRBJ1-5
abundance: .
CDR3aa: CASKSREYSNQPQHF
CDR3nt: TGTGCCAGCAAATCCAGGGAGTATAGCAATCAGCCCCAGCATTTT

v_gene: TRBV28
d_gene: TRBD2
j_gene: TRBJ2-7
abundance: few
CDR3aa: CATSGLAGVLEQYF
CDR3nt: TGTGCCACCTCAGGTCTAGCGGGAGTCCTCGAGCAGTACTTC

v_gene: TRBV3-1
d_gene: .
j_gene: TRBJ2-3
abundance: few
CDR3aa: CASSDLITDTQYF
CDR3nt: TGTGCCAGCAGCGACCTAATCACAGATACGCAGTATTTT

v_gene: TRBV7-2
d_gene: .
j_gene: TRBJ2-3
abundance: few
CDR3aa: CASSLVAGDTQYF
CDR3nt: TGTGCCAGCAGCTTAGTGGCGGGAGATACGCAGTATTTT

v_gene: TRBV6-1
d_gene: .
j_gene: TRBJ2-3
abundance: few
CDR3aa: CASGGPVGTDTQYF
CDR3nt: TGTGCCAGCGGCGGCCCGGTTGGCACAGATACGCAGTATTTT

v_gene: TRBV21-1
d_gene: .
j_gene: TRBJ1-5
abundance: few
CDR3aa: CASSKEARWFSNQPQHF
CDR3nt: TGTGCCAGCAGCAAAGAGGCCAGATGGTTTAGCAATCAGCCCCAGCATTTT

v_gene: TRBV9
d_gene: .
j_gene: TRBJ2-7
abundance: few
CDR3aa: CASSVGPLYEQYF
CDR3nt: TGTGCCAGCAGCGTAGGTCCACTCTACGAGCAGTACTTC

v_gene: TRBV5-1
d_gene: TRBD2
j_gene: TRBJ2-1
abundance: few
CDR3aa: CASSLRREQYNEQFF
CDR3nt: TGCGCCAGCAGCTTGAGGCGGGAGCAGTACAATGAGCAGTTCTTC

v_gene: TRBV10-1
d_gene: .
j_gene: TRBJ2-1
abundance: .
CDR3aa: CASRDSYEQFF
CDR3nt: TGCGCCAGCAGGGATAGTTATGAGCAGTTCTTC

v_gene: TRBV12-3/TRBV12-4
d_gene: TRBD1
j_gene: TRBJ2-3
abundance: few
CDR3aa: CASSLYRQGTTDTQYF
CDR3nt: TGTGCCAGCAGTTTGTATCGACAGGGGACCACAGATACGCAGTATTTT

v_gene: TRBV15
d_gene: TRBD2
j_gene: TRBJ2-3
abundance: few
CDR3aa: CATSRALAGVERTQYF
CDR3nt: TGTGCCACCAGCAGAGCACTAGCGGGAGTCGAAAGAACGCAGTATTTT

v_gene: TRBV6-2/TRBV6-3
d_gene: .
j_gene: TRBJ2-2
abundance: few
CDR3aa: CASSNEPGELFF
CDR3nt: TGTGCCAGCAGTAATGAACCTGGGGAGCTGTTTTTT

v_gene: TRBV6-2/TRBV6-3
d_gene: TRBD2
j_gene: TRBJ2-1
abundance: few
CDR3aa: CASSPPGLAGGPQSEQFF
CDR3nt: TGTGCCAGCAGTCCTCCGGGACTAGCGGGAGGGCCTCAGTCTGAGCAGTTCTTC

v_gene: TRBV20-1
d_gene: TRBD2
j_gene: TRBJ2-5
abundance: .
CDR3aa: CSARSSGRAQETQYF
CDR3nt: TGCAGTGCTAGATCTAGCGGGAGGGCCCAAGAGACCCAGTACTTC

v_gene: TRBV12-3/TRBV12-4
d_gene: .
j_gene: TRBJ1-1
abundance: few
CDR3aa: CASTQGPEAFF
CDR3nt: TGTGCCAGCACCCAAGGCCCTGAAGCTTTCTTT

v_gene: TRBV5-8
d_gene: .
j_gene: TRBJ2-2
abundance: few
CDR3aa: CASSLAGPRPGELFF
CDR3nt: TGTGCCAGCAGCTTGGCCGGCCCGCGGCCCGGGGAGCTGTTTTTT

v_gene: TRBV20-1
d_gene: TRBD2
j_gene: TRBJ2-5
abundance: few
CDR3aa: CSAVRLAGEETQYF
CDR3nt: TGCAGTGCCGTTAGACTAGCGGGAGAGGAGACCCAGTACTTC

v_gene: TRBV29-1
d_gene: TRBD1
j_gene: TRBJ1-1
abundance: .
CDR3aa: CSVEVPGGSSEAFF
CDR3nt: TGCAGCGTTGAAGTACCAGGGGGCTCTTCTGAAGCTTTCTTT

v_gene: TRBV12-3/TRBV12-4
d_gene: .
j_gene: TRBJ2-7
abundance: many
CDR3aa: CASSSRGPPLEEQYF
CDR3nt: TGTGCCAGCAGTTCTAGGGGTCCACCCCTCGAAGAGCAGTACTTC

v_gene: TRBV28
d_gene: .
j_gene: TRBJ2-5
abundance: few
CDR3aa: CASSPPIETQYF
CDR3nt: TGTGCCAGCAGCCCCCCTATAGAGACCCAGTACTTC